This T cell receptor (beta chain) was documented in a study of beta chain features in type 1 diabetes listed by TCRdb under 2018. Background for the entire study: Mean age, gender distribution, total cell number and subset yield were not different between patients and healthy donors. A total of 85 million to 140 million sorted cells were examined across all samples, and the number of cells per subset was strongly correlated with RNA yield. Regulatory and stem cell-like memory subsets were obtained from only 8 patients and about 8 healthy donors, while naive and central memory subsets were obtained from all 28 donors. In the study, TCRB repertoires of sorted circulating CD4+ T cell subsets from recently diagnosed type 1 diabetes patients were compared with those of matched healthy donors. General conclusions and limits of the study: HLA sub-analyses involved small numbers of individuals, so any influence of HLA type on TCRB rearrangement remained unresolved. Because cDNA rather than genomic DNA was sequenced, highly expressing activated cells could have been over-represented, although no difference in activation and CD3 levels was found between groups. Fewer insertions and more nucleotide deletions at VDJ recombination sites were observed in patients with type 1 diabetes, implying thymic rearrangement abnormalities. In all four CD4+ subsets, TCRB CDR3 length was moderately but significantly shorter in type 1 diabetes patients. Shorter templates might have been favored by PCR, but patient and control samples were amplified and corrected together, so both groups would have been affected equally by any skew. Naive, central memory and regulatory TCRB repertoires appeared to be more alike among patients than among healthy donors.

Measured from the cysteine to the phenylalanine, the CDR3 is 16 residues long. Just CDR3 DNA is preserved here, 48 bases in frame from base 1. V is trimmed back by 5 bases and J by 2 bases, and the junction contains 11 bases that no gene match accounts for. The germline V gene yields MDHEN for CDR1 and SYDVKM for CDR2. Each donor gave one peripheral blood draw, averaging around 120 mL, which was collected into heparinised tubes. A BD FACSAria II and a panel including CD45RO, CCR7, CD25, CD127, CD95 and CD27 were used to sort naive, central memory, regulatory and stem cell-like memory CD4+ T cells. All sorted populations exceeded 98% purity. PBMCs were separated immediately by Lymphoprep density gradient centrifugation and were stained directly, without being cultured. Samples were stained and sorted in pairs, with one healthy donor and one patient per experiment, so that batch effects were minimized.

The High Capacity cDNA Reverse Transcription Kit was used to reverse transcribe all of the isolated RNA, meaning that expressed TCRB transcripts were what got sequenced. Naive, central memory and regulatory T cell samples underwent deep immunoSEQ sequencing, averaging around 4 million total reads per sample. Sorted cells were lysed in RLT buffer and RNA was extracted with DNase-treated RNeasy Micro or Mini kits, depending on cell number. Each cell subset was processed on its own to prevent cross-contamination, while patient and healthy donor samples were processed together. TCRB sequences were amplified from cDNA with the immunoSEQ multiplex PCR, producing 87-bp fragments spanning the CDR3 region. Sequencing of the amplicons was done on the Illumina HiSeq platform. The authors' pipeline ran thus. PCR bias was corrected computationally using synthetic template baselines, and reads within Hamming distance 2 were collapsed, with unmergeable singletons discarded. Reads were aligned against IMGT to assign V, D and J genes, CDR3 length and insertions or deletions at six rearrangement sites. Within each subset, clonotype counts were normalized to sorted cell number, after which true diversity and Gini coefficients were computed with the tcR R package. Repertoire sharing was quantified using the overlap coefficient calculated on TCRB nucleotide sequences. Not all clones reach the TCRdb copy of this immuneACCESS table, which keeps in-frame sequences only. Checked studies attribute under half of the gap to unresolved V genes and leave the rest unexplained. The V and J calls and clone size come from that table; D and trimming were worked out from the DNA. For this sample there are about 160,000 clones; approximately 8.1% appear just once. 0.5% to 0.55% of the sample goes to the ten largest clones.

For this clone: Its cognate antigen has yet to be identified. No quality values exist for individual bases; no much larger clone is one base distant.

This receptor was identified in a man aged 18 to 35 with type 1 diabetes. Sequenced sample: central memory CD4+ T cells from blood. The chain couples TRBV28 to TRBJ1-2; a stretch of 7 junction bases matches TRBD1. The base sequence is TGTGCCAGCAGTACCCAATGGGACAGCGTAAACTATGGCTACACCTTC. This yields the protein CASSTQWDSVNYGYTF.